A single sample gave rise to the 8 T cell receptor beta chains below, sequenced in a study of beta chain features in type 1 diabetes. General observations from the study: TCRB CDR3s were moderately but significantly shorter in Type 1 diabetes patients in all four CD4+ subsets.

Reverse transcribing all isolated RNA meant expressed TCRB transcripts were sequenced. Clones were read by immunoSEQ multiplex PCR, and TCRdb kept only the in-frame ones, dropping some. The data show around 250,000 clones, about 24% seen once. The antigens these receptors bind are not known. Source material: naive CD4+ T cells from blood. The receptors were sampled from a woman aged 25-40 years with type 1 diabetes.

There are a few counts of this clone. The rearrangement joins TRBV30 to TRBJ2-2; D not resolved. The CDR3 runs to 12 residues. Trimming removed 4 bases at V and 3 bases at J, with 6 bases between. Germline V lookup: CDR1 GTSNPN, CDR2 SVGIG (reference sequence). CDR3 protein: CAWTVYTGELFF. The CDR3, as DNA: TGTGCCTGGACTGTCTACACCGGGGAGCTGTTTTTT.

This clone was observed a handful of times. The chain carries TRBV30 and TRBJ1-1; no reliable D call. This CDR3 spans 13 amino acids. Germline V gives CDR1 GTSNPN, CDR2 SVGIG (reference sequence). The V and J ends lost 3 bases and 8 bases respectively, with 16 bases between them. The CDR3 is CAWSTSLESEAFF. Here the CDR3 DNA reads TGTGCCTGGAGCACCTCTCTGGAGTCGGAAGCTTTCTTT.

The rearrangement joins TRBV19 to TRBJ1-4, with D unclear. Trimming left V 5 bases short and J 0 bases short, with 10 bases between. CDR1 is LNHDA, CDR2 SQIVND, per germline (reference sequence). The CDR3 covers 15 residues. The CDR3 here is CASSSRTATNEKLFF. CDR3 DNA sequence: TGTGCCAGTAGTTCCCGAACAGCAACTAATGAAAAACTGTTTTTT.

V usage is TRBV5-1 and J usage is TRBJ2-7, with D perhaps matching TRBD2 (5 bases). The CDR3 extends over 14 amino acids. Germline V gene data show CDR1 as SGHRS and CDR2 as YFSETQ. V was pared by 4 bases and J by 7 bases, with 18 bases between. The CDR3 DNA follows: TGCGCCAGCAGCGCTACTAGGCCACTTGCGGAGCAGTACTTC. Protein sequence: CASSATRPLAEQYF.

The chain joins TRBV5-1 to TRBJ2-7, with TRBD2 matching 12 bases. Trimming at V came to 0 bases and at J to 7 bases, leaving 5 bases not matched to a gene. This CDR3 comprises 15 residues. From germline, CDR1 is SGHRS and CDR2 YFSETQ. CDR3: CASSLGLAGVEEQYF. CDR3 sequence (DNA): TGCGCCAGCAGCTTGGGACTAGCGGGAGTTGAAGAGCAGTACTTC.

The DNA of the CDR3 is TGTGCCTGGAGACCGAGTTTAGCTAACTATGGCTACACCTTC. This encodes CAWRPSLANYGYTF. The rearrangement links TRBV30 to TRBJ1-2; no definite D call. The CDR3 is 14 amino acids. Trimming stripped 3 bases from V and 0 bases from J, with 11 bases between. CDR1 and CDR2 (germline): GTSNPN, SVGIG (reference sequence).

The V and J genes are TRBV18 and TRBJ1-2, with a weak D call TRBD1 (5 bases). The V end was cut by 3 bases, the J end by 0 bases, with 8 bases between. The CDR3 length is 14 residues. Per germline, CDR1 KGHSH and CDR2 LQKENI. The CDR3, as DNA: TGTGCCAGCTCACCGACAGAGACTAACTATGGCTACACCTTC. Amino acid sequence: CASSPTETNYGYTF.

The J gene is TRBJ1-1, the V gene TRBV7-9; the D is unclear. The CDR3 sequence is 13 residues long. Germline V lookup: CDR1 SEHNR, CDR2 FQNEAQ (reference sequence). V gave up 1 base and J gave up 5 bases, with 8 bases separating them. CDR3 protein: CASSLVLVTEAFF. CDR3 sequence (DNA): TGTGCCAGCAGCTTAGTACTGGTAACTGAAGCTTTCTTT.